This record covers a single T cell receptor (beta chain). Antigen specificity is unknown. Trimming left V 3 bases short and J 7 bases short, with 13 bases between. The CDR3 has 13 residues. Germline values: CDR1 SQVTM, CDR2 ANQGSEA. Unique molecular identifiers were incorporated during preparation of the TCRbeta library. TCRdb fed the PCR reads into MiXCR, producing one record per CDR3 protein. The repertoire consists of some 190,000 distinct CDR3 sequences, with over 8.5% occurring once and the leading ten covering approximately 13%. These data are taken from a study of T-cell reconstitution after alpha-beta-depleted transplantation in children. The study's findings and limits: Expanded clones from the graft, numbering several hundred, reportedly supplied alpha-beta T cells about two months after transplant. One year post-transplant, T-cell counts and diversity were largely derived from T cells produced anew.

Material: PBMCs, obtained before TCRalphabeta/CD19-depleted stem cell transplant. V is TRBV29-1 and J is TRBJ2-1; no firm D call. The source of this sequence is a boy aged 2 to 10 with acute myeloid leukemia, due to receive a stem cell transplant. The CDR3 is CSVDMADINEQFF. The CDR3 DNA follows: TGCAGCGTTGATATGGCGGATATTAATGAGCAGTTCTTC.